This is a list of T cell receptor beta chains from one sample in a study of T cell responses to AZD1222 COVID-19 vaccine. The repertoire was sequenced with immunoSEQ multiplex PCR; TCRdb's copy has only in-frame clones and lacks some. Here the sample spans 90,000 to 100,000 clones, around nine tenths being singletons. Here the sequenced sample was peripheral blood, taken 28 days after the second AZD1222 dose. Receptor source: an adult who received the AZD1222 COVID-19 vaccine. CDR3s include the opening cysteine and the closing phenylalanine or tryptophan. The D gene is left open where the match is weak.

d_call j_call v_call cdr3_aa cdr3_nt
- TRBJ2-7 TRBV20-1 CSASGAYEQYF TGCAGTGCTAGCGGGGCCTACGAGCAGTACTTC
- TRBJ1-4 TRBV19 CASSIVGGELFF TGTGCCAGTAGTATCGTAGGTGGGGAACTGTTTTTT
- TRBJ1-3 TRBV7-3 CASSLSGGNTIYF TGTGCCAGCAGCTTAAGTGGTGGAAACACCATATATTTT
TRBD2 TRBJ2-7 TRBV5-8 CASSLLAGELEQYF TGTGCCAGCAGCTTGTTGGCGGGAGAACTCGAGCAGTACTTC
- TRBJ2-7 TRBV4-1 CASSQRPGLPSYEQYF TGCGCCAGCAGCCAGCGCCCGGGACTGCCTTCCTACGAGCAGTACTTC
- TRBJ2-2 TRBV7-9 CASSPPKATTGELFF TGTGCCAGCAGCCCCCCTAAAGCGACCACCGGGGAGCTGTTTTTT
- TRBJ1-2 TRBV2 CASSDDVHGGYTF TGTGCCAGCAGCGACGACGTACATGGGGGCTACACCTTC
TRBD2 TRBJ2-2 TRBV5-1 CASSLRTSGRTGELFF TGCGCCAGCAGCCTCCGGACTAGCGGGAGAACCGGGGAGCTGTTTTTT
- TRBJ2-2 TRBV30 CAWVNTGELFF TGTGCCTGGGTGAACACCGGGGAGCTGTTTTTT
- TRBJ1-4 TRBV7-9 CASSLNKGGTNEKLFF TGTGCCAGCAGCCTCAATAAGGGTGGTACTAATGAAAAACTGTTTTTT
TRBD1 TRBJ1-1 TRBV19 CASMTGVRAEAFF TGTGCCAGTATGACAGGGGTGAGGGCTGAAGCTTTCTTT
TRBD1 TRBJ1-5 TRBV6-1 CASSEGTGVRQPQHF TGTGCCAGCAGTGAAGGGACAGGGGTGCGTCAGCCCCAGCATTTT
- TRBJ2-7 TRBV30 CAWSGFSGEQYF TGTGCCTGGAGTGGTTTCTCTGGAGAGCAGTACTTC
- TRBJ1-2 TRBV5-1 CASNPGDVLYGYTF TGCGCCAGCAACCCGGGGGATGTCCTCTATGGCTACACCTTC
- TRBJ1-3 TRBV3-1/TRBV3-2 CASSQLGNTIYF TGTGCCAGCAGCCAATTAGGAAACACCATATATTTT
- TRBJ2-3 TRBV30 CAWSEKGGTQYF TGTGCCTGGAGTGAGAAGGGAGGTACGCAGTATTTT